Listed here is a single T cell receptor (beta chain). What it binds is not known. The germline V gene has CDR1 SGHTA and CDR2 FQGNSA. The CDR3 length is 16 residues. V lost 5 bases and J 5 bases, leaving 21 bases between the germline ends. These data belong to a study of post-analysis software for immune sequencing data. Incorporated into the TCR beta cDNA libraries were unique molecular identifiers, which served to reduce PCR and sequencing biases. TCRdb recomputed calls from the PCR reads with MiXCR, one row per CDR3 protein. The table lists 600,000 to 750,000 distinct CDR3 sequences, approximately 59% of them singletons, with 11% in the top ten. Study conclusions and caveats: The authors found that F measure strongly co-clustered same-batch samples. There were five TRBV segments more frequent in patients than controls, and TRBV5-6, TRBV5-1 and TRBV20-1 were among them.

The receptor comes from a girl aged 2-10 years with multiple sclerosis. V usage is TRBV7-2 and J usage is TRBJ1-2; D unclear. Material: blood. The CDR3 coding sequence is TGTGCCAGCAGCCGTCTGTGGGTAACAGCCCCTTATGGCTACACCTTC. This encodes CASSRLWVTAPYGYTF.